This TCR beta chain is from a study of control samples from healthy donors and cancer patients. With 6 bases clipped from V and 3 bases from J, the junction kept 12 bases outside the gene matches. This CDR3 has 17 residues. Germline V gene data show CDR1 as SNHLY and CDR2 as FYNNEI. The method was immunoSEQ multiplex PCR; TCRdb's version includes in-frame clones alone and lacks a portion of them. The sample contains some 89,000 clones, more than 75% of which appear only once. The chain uses TRBV2 and TRBJ2-1, with 9 bases lining up with TRBD2. Sequencing used blood. The sequence derives from a woman aged 40 to 50 in good health. CDR3 amino acids: CASSNHIVAGDYNEQFF. CDR3 DNA sequence: TGTGCCAGCAGCAACCACATAGTAGCGGGGGACTACAATGAGCAGTTCTTC.